This TCR beta chain is from a study of blood T cell repertoires in COVID-19. The V gene's germline CDR1 is LGHDT and CDR2 YNNKEL (reference sequence). CDR3 length: 13 amino acids. The V and J ends lost 8 bases and 4 bases respectively, with 14 bases between them. This table comes from immunoSEQ multiplex PCR, and its TCRdb copy is limited to in-frame clones, with some not included. The sample shows tens of thousands of clones, approximately 79% of them seen only once. The chain recombines TRBV3-1 (or the pseudogene TRBV3-2) with TRBJ2-5; maybe TRBD1 (6 bases). The receptor's source is a man aged 55 to 70 with active or convalescent COVID-19. Input material: peripheral blood. In DNA form, the CDR3 reads TGTGCCAGCGAAGACAGGATATTAGAGACCCAGTACTTC. Translating it yields CASEDRILETQYF.